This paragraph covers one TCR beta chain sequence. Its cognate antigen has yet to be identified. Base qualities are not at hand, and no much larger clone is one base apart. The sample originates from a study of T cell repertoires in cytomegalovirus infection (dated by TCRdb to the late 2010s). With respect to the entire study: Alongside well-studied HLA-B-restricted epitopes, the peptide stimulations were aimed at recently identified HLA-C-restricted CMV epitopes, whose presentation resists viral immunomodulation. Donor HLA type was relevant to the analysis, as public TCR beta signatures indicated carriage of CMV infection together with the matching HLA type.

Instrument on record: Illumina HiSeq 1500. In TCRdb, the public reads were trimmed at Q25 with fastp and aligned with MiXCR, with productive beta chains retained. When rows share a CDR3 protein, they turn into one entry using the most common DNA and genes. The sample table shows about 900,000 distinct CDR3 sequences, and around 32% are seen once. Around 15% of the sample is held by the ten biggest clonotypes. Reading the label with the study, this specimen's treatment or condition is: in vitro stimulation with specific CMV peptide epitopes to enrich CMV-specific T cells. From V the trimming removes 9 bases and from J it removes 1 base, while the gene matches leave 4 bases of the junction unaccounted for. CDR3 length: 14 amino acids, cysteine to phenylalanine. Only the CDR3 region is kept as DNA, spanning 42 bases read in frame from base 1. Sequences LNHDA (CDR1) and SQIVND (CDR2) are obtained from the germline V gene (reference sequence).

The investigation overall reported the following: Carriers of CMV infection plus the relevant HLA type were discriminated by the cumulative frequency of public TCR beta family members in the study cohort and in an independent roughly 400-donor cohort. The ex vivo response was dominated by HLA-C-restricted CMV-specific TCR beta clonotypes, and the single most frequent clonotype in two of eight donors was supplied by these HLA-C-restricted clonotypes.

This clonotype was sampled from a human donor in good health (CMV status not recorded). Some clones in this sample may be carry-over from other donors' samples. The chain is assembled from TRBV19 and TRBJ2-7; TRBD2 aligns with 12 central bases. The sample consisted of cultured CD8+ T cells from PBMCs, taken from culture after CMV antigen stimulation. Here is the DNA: TGTGCCAGCCAGACTAGCGGGGGTTCCTACGAGCAGTACTTC. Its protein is CASQTSGGSYEQYF.